The T cell receptor (beta chain) described here comes from a study of cytomegalovirus exposure and HLA in healthy donors. For the study at large: Across around 400 genotyped donors, more than 75% landed in the Caucasian-associated ancestry cluster.

Germline trimming cut 5 bases from V and 4 bases from J; bases unmatched to any gene: 4. CDR1 is SGHTA, CDR2 FQGNSA, per germline. The CDR3 is 13 residues long. 13 Jbeta primers and 60 Vbeta primers were used for the PCR. Generated by immunoSEQ multiplex PCR, the TCRdb table keeps only in-frame clones and is missing some. This sample has approximately 100,000 clones, with 76% found just once. For this clone: Its specificity is not known.

Points from the study as a whole: It was reported that the classifier diagnosed cytomegalovirus status with high specificity and sensitivity in both the original and validation cohorts. An assumption of roughly uniform sequencing depth across donors underlay the presence/absence analyses.

The source is a woman aged 40 to 50 in good health and CMV-seropositive. The chain joins TRBV7-2 to TRBJ1-1; 7 bases fit TRBD1. The specimen sequenced was PBMCs. CDR3 in DNA: TGTGCCAGCAGCCTCGGACAGGCCACTGAAGCTTTCTTT. As protein: CASSLGQATEAFF.